What follows is one T cell receptor (beta chain) and its context. This sample was taken from a study of control samples from healthy donors and cancer patients. The CDR3 is made up of 16 amino acids. The J segment lost 4 bases and the V segment lost 7 bases, leaving 8 bases of the junction unmatched. CDR1 is SGHRS and CDR2 is YFSETQ in the germline V gene. Measured with immunoSEQ multiplex PCR; TCRdb has only the in-frame clones, and not every one. This sample has about 120,000 clones, with approximately 92% found just once. This TCR came from a man older than 75 with head and neck cancer. The chain uses TRBV5-1 and TRBJ2-1, with 13 positions matching TRBD2. Specimen: PBMCs. The CDR3 sequence: CASQKGLAGAYNEQFF. DNA of the CDR3: TGCGCCAGCCAAAAAGGACTAGCGGGGGCGTACAATGAGCAGTTCTTC. Based on the CDR3 plus reference TRBV5-1 and TRBJ2-1, the full variable domain is KAGVTQTPRYLIKTRGQQVTLSCSPISGHRSVSWYQQTPGQGLQFLFEYFSETQRNKGNFPGRFSGRQFSNSRSEMNVSTLELGDSALYLCASQKGLAGAYNEQFFGPGTRLTVL.